Shown below are 14 T cell receptor beta chains from a single sample sequenced in a study of technical replicates of blood from a handful of donors. Repertoires were generated with immunoSEQ multiplex PCR, while TCRdb's copy carries only in-frame clones and drops some. The sample carries about 68,000 clones, about 97% recorded once. Sequenced: T cells isolated from PBMCs. These receptors originate from a human donor in good health.

The J gene is TRBJ1-3, the V gene TRBV27, with 7 positions matching TRBD1. The CDR3 is made up of 19 amino acids. Unmatched junction bases numbered 18, after V lost 5 bases and J lost 2 bases. Germline V gives CDR1 MNHEY, CDR2 SMNVEV (reference sequence). CDR3 coding DNA: TGTGCCAGCAGTCCTAACCCCCTACAGGGGTTACGTACTGGAAACACCATATATTTT. Translating gives CASSPNPLQGLRTGNTIYF.

The gene calls are TRBV30 and TRBJ2-3, with TRBD1 identical over 11 bases. Trimming at V came to 4 bases and at J to 4 bases, leaving 7 bases not matched to a gene. Germline V CDR1 and CDR2: GTSNPN, SVGIG (reference sequence). This CDR3 has 15 residues. The CDR3 DNA reads TGTGCCTGGACCCGAGGGGGACAGGGGGCAGATACGCAGTATTTT. Its translation is CAWTRGGQGADTQYF.

Here the CDR3 DNA reads TGTGCCAGTCTTCGGACAGGGCTGACTGAAGCTTTCTTT. Translation gives CASLRTGLTEAFF. This chain joins TRBV19 and TRBJ1-1; TRBD1 matches at 8 bases. The CDR3 consists of 13 residues. Germline loops: CDR1 LNHDA, CDR2 SQIVND (reference sequence). V shed 8 bases and J 5 bases; nucleotides not matched to a gene: 7.

The J gene is TRBJ1-1, the V gene TRBV4-1; tentatively, D is TRBD1 (5 bases). Trimming pared 3 bases from V and 0 bases from J, leaving 11 bases between. Germline loops: CDR1 MGHRA, CDR2 YSYEKL. CDR3 size: 15 residues. In nucleotides, the CDR3 is TGCGCCAGCAGCCAGGGTGGGGCCTTGAACACTGAAGCTTTCTTT. Its translation is CASSQGGALNTEAFF.

The chain uses TRBV7-8 and TRBJ2-7, with D possibly matching TRBD1 (6 bases). The germline gives CDR1 SGHVS, CDR2 FQNEAQ. V was cut by 3 bases and J by 5 bases, with 29 bases left in between. The CDR3 is made up of 19 amino acids. As DNA, the CDR3 is TGTGCCAGCAGCTTCCAGACAGGTGAGGTTACCTGGGGAACCGACGAGCAGTACTTC. This encodes CASSFQTGEVTWGTDEQYF.

The V call is TRBV28, the J call TRBJ1-1, with a weak D call TRBD1 (6 bases). The CDR3 contains 13 residues. From germline, CDR1 is MDHEN and CDR2 SYDVKM. The V and J ends lost 7 bases and 3 bases respectively, with 12 bases between them. CDR3 in DNA: TGTGCCAGCACCCCGGGGGGGCACACTGAAGCTTTCTTT. As protein: CASTPGGHTEAFF.

This clone appeared once. This chain uses TRBV7-9 with TRBJ2-7; D gene ambiguous. The germline V and J ends were trimmed by 3 bases and 0 bases, with 9 bases remaining between them. In germline, CDR1 is SEHNR, CDR2 FQNEAQ (reference sequence). The CDR3 sequence is 14 residues long. The DNA for the CDR3 is TGTGCCAGCAGCTTGGCAGGCTACTCCTACGAGCAGTACTTC. Amino acids: CASSLAGYSYEQYF.

V and J are TRBV30 and TRBJ2-7; D may be TRBD2 (5 bases). Trimming left V 0 bases short and J 6 bases short, with 9 bases between. This CDR3 has 12 amino acids. Per germline, CDR1 GTSNPN and CDR2 SVGIG (reference sequence). This chain's CDR3 is CAWSVLVAEQYF. DNA for the CDR3: TGTGCCTGGAGTGTACTAGTTGCCGAGCAGTACTTC.

The chain links TRBV2 to TRBJ2-4, with D perhaps TRBD1 (5 bases). Germline values: CDR1 SNHLY, CDR2 FYNNEI. V was clipped by 8 bases and J by 0 bases, with 14 bases between them. The CDR3 is made up of 15 amino acids. The CDR3 bases are TGTGCCAGCGGCCTGGGGCGCCAAGCCAAAAACATTCAGTACTTC. This translates into CASGLGRQAKNIQYF. Based on the CDR3 plus reference TRBV2 and TRBJ2-4, the full variable domain is EPEVTQTPSHQVTQMGQEVILRCVPISNHLYFYWYRQILGQKVEFLVSFYNNEISEKSEIFDDQFSVERPDGSNFTLKIRSTKLEDSAMYFCASGLGRQAKNIQYFGAGTRLSVL.

The chain is built from TRBV6-1 and TRBJ2-5; 7 nucleotides line up with TRBD2. The ends lost 6 bases at V and 5 bases at J; junction bases unmatched: 6. This CDR3 has 13 residues. Germline loops: CDR1 MNHNS, CDR2 SASEGT. The CDR3: CASRWAGEETQYF. As DNA, the CDR3 is TGTGCCAGCAGGTGGGCGGGAGAGGAGACCCAGTACTTC.

This chain links TRBV2 with TRBJ1-5, with 8 bases fitting TRBD1. Germline trimming cut 6 bases from V and 7 bases from J; bases unmatched to any gene: 11. The length of the CDR3 is 15 residues. CDR1 SNHLY and CDR2 FYNNEI come from the germline V gene. Written as DNA, the CDR3 is TGTGCCAGCAGAGGCCCACGGGACAGGAAACAGCCCCAGCATTTT. This gives the protein CASRGPRDRKQPQHF.

The chain uses TRBV30 and TRBJ1-1; 7 bases line up with TRBD1. There are 13 residues in the CDR3. V lost 4 bases and J lost 4; bases outside the gene matches: 6. In germline, CDR1 is GTSNPN, CDR2 SVGIG (reference sequence). The CDR3 coding sequence is TGTGCCTGGAAAACTCAGGGGGTCACTGAAGCTTTCTTT. Its protein is CAWKTQGVTEAFF.

The chain links TRBV9 to TRBJ2-7, with 7 bases that match TRBD1. The V gene's germline CDR1 is SGDLS and CDR2 YYNGEE. V shed 4 bases and J 2 bases; nucleotides not matched to a gene: 3. CDR3 length equals 13 residues. The CDR3 sequence: CASSPTGTYEQYF. Here the CDR3 DNA reads TGTGCCAGCAGCCCGACAGGGACCTACGAGCAGTACTTC.

The chain combines TRBV29-1 with TRBJ2-7; 10 bases line up with TRBD1. Germline V gene sequence: CDR1 SQVTM, CDR2 ANQGSEA. The CDR3 length is 13 residues. Trimming removed 3 bases from V and 6 bases from J; junction bases left unmatched: 5. The CDR3 reads CSVERDRGGEQYF. In DNA, the CDR3 is TGCAGCGTTGAGCGGGACAGGGGAGGCGAGCAGTACTTC.